Each of the 2 T cell receptor beta chains below was sequenced from the same sample in a study of long-term antiretroviral therapy in people with HIV. Running of the v3.0 immunoSEQ assay took place at survey level. The table came from immunoSEQ multiplex PCR; TCRdb's copy has only in-frame clones and leaves some out. The table shows some 19,000 clones, with around three quarters occurring only once. The source was unsorted PBMCs, collected 4.1 years after starting antiretroviral therapy. These TCRs come from a woman aged 40 to 49 with HIV.

A single count supports this clone. The chain links TRBV18 to TRBJ1-2; D might be TRBD1 (6 bases). This CDR3 has 14 amino acids. The germline V and J ends were trimmed by 3 bases and 5 bases, with 13 bases remaining between them. Germline V gene lookup returns CDR1 KGHSH and CDR2 LQKENI. The CDR3 loop is CASSPPQGRYGYTF. CDR3 nucleotide sequence: TGTGCCAGCTCACCCCCCCAGGGGAGGTATGGCTACACCTTC.

This chain links TRBV5-6 with TRBJ2-7; 9 nucleotides align to TRBD2. This CDR3 is 15 amino acids long. CDR1 SGHDT and CDR2 YYEEEE come from the germline V gene. The V and J ends lost 0 bases and 0 bases, in that order; junction bases with no gene match: 1. CDR3 region: CASSLGLADSYEQYF. The DNA for the CDR3 is TGTGCCAGCAGCTTGGGACTAGCGGACTCCTACGAGCAGTACTTC.